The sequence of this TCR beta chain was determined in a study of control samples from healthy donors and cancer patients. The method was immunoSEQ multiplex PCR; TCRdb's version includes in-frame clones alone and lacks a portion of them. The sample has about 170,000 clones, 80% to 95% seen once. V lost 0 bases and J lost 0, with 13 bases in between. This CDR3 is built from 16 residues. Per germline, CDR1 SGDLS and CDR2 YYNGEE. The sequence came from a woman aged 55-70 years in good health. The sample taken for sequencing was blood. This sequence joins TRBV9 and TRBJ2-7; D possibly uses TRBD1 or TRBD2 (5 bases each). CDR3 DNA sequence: TGTGCCAGCAGCGTAGACGGGAACAGGATCTCCTACGAGCAGTACTTC. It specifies CASSVDGNRISYEQYF.